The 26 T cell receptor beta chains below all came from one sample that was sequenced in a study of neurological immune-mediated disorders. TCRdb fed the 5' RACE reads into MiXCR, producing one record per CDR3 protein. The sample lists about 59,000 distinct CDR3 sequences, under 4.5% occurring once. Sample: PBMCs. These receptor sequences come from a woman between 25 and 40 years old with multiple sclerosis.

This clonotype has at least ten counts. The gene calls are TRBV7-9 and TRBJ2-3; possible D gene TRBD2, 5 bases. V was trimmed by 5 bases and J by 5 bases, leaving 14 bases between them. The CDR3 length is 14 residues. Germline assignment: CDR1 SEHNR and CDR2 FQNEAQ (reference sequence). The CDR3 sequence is CASSRKSGVDTQYF. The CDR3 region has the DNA TGTGCCAGCAGCAGAAAGTCCGGGGTAGATACGCAGTATTTT.

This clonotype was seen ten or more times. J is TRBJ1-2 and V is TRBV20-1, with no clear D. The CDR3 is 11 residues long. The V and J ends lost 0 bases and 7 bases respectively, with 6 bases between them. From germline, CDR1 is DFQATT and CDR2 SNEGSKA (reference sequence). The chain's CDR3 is CSARERGGYTF. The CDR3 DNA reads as TGCAGTGCTAGAGAACGGGGTGGCTACACCTTC.

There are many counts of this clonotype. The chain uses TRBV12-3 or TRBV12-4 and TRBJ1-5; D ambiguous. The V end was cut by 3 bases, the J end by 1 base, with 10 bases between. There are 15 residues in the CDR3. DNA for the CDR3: TGTGCCAGCAGTTTCGGCACCCTGAGCAATCAGCCCCAGCATTTT. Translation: CASSFGTLSNQPQHF.

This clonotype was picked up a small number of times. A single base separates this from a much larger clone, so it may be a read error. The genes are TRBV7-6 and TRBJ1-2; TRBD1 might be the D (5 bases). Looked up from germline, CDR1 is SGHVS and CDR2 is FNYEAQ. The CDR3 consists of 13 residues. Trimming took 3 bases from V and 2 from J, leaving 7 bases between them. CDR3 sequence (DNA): TGTGCCAGCAGCTTGACAGAGAACTATGGCTACACCTTC. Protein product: CASSLTENYGYTF. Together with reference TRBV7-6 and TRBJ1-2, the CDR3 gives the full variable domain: GAGVSQSPRYKVTKRGQDVALRCDPISGHVSLYWYRQALGQGPEFLTYFNYEAQQDKSGLPNDRFSAERPEGSISTLTIQRTEQRDSAMYRCASSLTENYGYTFGSGTRLTVV.

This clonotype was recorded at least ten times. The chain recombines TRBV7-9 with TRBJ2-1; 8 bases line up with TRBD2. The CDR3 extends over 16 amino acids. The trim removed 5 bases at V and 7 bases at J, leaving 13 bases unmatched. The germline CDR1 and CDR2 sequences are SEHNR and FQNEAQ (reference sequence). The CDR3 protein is CASSPATGGAPNEQFF. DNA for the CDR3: TGTGCCAGCAGCCCGGCGACGGGGGGGGCGCCTAATGAGCAGTTCTTC.

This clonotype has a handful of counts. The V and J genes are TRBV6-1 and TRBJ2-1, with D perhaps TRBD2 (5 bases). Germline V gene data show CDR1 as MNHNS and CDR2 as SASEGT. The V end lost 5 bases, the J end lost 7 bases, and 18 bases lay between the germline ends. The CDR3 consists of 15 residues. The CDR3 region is CASSRGEFSLNEQFF. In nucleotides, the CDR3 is TGTGCCAGCAGTCGTGGGGAGTTTTCCCTAAATGAGCAGTTCTTC.

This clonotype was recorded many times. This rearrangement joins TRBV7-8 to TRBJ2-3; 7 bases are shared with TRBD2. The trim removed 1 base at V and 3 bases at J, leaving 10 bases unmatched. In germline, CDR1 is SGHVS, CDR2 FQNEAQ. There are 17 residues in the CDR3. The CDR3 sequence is CASSLGRLAGLTDTQYF. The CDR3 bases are TGTGCCAGCAGCTTAGGACGATTAGCGGGTCTGACAGATACGCAGTATTTT.

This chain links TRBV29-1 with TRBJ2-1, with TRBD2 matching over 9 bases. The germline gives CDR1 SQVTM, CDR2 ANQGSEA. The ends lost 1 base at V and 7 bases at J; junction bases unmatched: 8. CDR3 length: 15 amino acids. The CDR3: CSVEVGGRANNEQFF. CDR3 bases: TGCAGCGTTGAAGTGGGCGGGAGGGCCAATAATGAGCAGTTCTTC.

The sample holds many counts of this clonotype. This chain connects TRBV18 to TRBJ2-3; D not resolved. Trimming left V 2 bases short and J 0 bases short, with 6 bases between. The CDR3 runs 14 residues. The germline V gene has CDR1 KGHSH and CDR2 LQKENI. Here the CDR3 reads CASSPTPSTDTQYF. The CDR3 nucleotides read TGTGCCAGCTCACCAACGCCCAGCACAGATACGCAGTATTTT.

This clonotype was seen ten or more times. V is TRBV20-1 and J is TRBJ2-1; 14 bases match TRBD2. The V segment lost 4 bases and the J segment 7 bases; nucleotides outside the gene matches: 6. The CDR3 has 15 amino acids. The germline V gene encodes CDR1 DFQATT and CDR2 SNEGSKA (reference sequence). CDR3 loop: CSATTGTSGRNEQFF. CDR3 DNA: TGCAGTGCTACTACCGGGACTAGCGGGAGAAATGAGCAGTTCTTC.

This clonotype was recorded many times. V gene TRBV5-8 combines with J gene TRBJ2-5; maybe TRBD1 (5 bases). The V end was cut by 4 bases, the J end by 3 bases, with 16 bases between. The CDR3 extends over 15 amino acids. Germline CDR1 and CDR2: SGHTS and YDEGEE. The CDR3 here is CASSPQLIREETQYF. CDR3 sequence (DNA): TGTGCCAGCAGCCCCCAGTTGATCAGGGAAGAGACCCAGTACTTC.

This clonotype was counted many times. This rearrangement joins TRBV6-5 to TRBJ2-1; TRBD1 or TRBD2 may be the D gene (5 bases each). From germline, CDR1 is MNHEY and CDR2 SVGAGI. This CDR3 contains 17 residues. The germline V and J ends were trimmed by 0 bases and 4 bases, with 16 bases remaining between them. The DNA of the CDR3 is TGTGCCAGCAGTTACTCGTCGGGGCCACTTCTATACAATGAGCAGTTCTTC. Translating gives CASSYSSGPLLYNEQFF.

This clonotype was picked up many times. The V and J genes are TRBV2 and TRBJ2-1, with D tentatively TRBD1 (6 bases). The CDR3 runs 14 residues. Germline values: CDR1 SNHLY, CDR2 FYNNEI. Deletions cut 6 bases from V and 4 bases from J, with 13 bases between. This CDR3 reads CASSSTTGYNEQFF. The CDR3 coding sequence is TGTGCCAGCAGCAGTACAACAGGGTACAATGAGCAGTTCTTC. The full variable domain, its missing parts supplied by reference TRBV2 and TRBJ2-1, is EPEVTQTPSHQVTQMGQEVILRCVPISNHLYFYWYRQILGQKVEFLVSFYNNEISEKSEIFDDQFSVERPDGSNFTLKIRSTKLEDSAMYFCASSSTTGYNEQFFGPGTRLTVL.

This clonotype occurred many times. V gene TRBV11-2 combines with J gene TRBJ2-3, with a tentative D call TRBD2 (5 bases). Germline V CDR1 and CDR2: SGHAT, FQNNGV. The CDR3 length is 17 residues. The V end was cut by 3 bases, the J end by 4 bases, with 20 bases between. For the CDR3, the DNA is TGTGCCAGCAGCTTCTTCAACTTAGGAACCGGGGCAGATACGCAGTATTTT. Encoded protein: CASSFFNLGTGADTQYF.

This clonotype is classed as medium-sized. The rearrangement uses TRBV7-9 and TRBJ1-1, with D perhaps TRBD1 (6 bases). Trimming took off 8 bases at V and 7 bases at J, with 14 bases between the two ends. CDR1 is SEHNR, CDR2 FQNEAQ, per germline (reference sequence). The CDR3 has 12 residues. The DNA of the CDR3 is TGTGCCAGCGGTGGGGGCAGCTTTGAAGCTTTCTTT. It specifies CASGGGSFEAFF.

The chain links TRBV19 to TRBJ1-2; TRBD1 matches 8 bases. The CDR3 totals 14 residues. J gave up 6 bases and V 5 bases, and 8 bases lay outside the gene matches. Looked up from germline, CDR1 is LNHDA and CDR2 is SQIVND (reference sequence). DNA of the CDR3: TGTGCCAGTAGTTTCCCGACAGGGGTGAATGGCTACACCTTC. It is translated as CASSFPTGVNGYTF.

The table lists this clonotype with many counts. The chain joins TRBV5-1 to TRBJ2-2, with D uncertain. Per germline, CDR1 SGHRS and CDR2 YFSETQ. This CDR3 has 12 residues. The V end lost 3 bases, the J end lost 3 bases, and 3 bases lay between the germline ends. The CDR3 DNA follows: TGCGCCAGCAGCTCTTACACCGGGGAGCTGTTTTTT. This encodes CASSSYTGELFF.

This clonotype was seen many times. CDR3 DNA sequence: TGTGCCAGCAGCTTACACAGGGGGCGCGGGGAGACCCAGTACTTC. As protein: CASSLHRGRGETQYF. V is TRBV5-6 and J is TRBJ2-5; TRBD1 aligns across 9 bases. Germline V gene sequence: CDR1 SGHDT, CDR2 YYEEEE. J gave up 5 bases and V 2 bases, and 7 bases lay outside the gene matches. The CDR3 extends over 15 amino acids.

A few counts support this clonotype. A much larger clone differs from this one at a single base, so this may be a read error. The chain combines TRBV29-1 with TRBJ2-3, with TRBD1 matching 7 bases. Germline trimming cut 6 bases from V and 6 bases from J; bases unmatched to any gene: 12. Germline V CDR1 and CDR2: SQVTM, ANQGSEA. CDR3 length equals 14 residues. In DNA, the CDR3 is TGCAGCGTCCCGGGACAGTTAATTACCGATACGCAGTATTTT. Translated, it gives CSVPGQLITDTQYF.

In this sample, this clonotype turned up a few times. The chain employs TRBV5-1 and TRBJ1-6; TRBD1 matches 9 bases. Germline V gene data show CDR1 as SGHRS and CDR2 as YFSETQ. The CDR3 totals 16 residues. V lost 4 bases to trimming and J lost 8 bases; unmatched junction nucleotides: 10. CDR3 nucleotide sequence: TGCGCCAGCAGCCCTGGACAGGGGCCAGGTTATTCACCCCTCCACTTT. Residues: CASSPGQGPGYSPLHF. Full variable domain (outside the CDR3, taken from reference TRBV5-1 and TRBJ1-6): KAGVTQTPRYLIKTRGQQVTLSCSPISGHRSVSWYQQTPGQGLQFLFEYFSETQRNKGNFPGRFSGRQFSNSRSEMNVSTLELGDSALYLCASSPGQGPGYSPLHFGNGTRLTVT.

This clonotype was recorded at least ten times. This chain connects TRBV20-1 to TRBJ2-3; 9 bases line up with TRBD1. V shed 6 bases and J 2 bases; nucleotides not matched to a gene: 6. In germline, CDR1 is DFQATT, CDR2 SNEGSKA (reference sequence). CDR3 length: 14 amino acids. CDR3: CSAIGQGTTDTQYF. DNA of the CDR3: TGCAGTGCCATCGGACAGGGGACCACAGATACGCAGTATTTT.

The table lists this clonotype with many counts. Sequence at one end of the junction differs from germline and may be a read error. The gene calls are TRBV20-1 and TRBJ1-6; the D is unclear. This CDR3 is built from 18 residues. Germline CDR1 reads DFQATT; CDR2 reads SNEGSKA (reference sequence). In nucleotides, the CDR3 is TGCAGTGCTAGAGATCCGTTCAGTCCTCCCCGGGATAATTCACCCCTCAACTTT. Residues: CSARDPFSPPRDNSPLNF.

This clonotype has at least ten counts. Here the CDR3 DNA reads TGTGCCAGCAGGCCCCTCGGGCTTGGGGGGGTGAAGACCCAGTACTTC. It translates to CASRPLGLGGVKTQYF. The chain uses TRBV27 and TRBJ2-5, with 7 bases that match TRBD2. Germline V gene sequence: CDR1 MNHEY, CDR2 SMNVEV (reference sequence). Trimming took 6 bases from V and 6 from J; bases not matched to a gene: 16. This CDR3 has 16 amino acids.

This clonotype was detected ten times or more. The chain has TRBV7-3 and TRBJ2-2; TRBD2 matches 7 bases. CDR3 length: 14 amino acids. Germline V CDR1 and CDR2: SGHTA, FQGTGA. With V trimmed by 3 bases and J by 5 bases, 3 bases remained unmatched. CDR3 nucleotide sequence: TGTGCCAGCAGCTTCGCGGGAGCGACCGGGGAGCTGTTTTTT. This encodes CASSFAGATGELFF.

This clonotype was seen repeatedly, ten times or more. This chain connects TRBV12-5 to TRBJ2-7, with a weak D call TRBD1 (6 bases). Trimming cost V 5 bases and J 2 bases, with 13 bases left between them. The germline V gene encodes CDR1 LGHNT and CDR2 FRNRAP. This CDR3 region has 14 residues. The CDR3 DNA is TGTGCTAGTGGTCCGTTCACAGGGACCTACGAGCAGTACTTC. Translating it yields CASGPFTGTYEQYF.

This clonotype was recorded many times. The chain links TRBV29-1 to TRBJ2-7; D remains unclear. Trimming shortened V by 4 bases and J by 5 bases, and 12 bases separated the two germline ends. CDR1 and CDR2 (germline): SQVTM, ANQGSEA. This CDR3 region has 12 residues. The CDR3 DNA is TGCAGCGTTGTGGGCGCTACTAACGAGCAGTACTTC. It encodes CSVVGATNEQYF.